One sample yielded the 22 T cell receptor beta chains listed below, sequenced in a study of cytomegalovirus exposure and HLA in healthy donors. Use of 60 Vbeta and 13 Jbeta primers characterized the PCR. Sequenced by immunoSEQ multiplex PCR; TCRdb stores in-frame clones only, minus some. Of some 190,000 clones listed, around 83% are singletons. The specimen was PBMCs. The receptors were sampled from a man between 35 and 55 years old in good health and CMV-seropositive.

The CDR3 is CASSPLAEETQYF. Written as DNA, the CDR3 is TGTGCCAGCAGCCCCCTAGCGGAAGAGACCCAGTACTTC. The V call is TRBV7-2, the J call TRBJ2-5; 7 bases fit TRBD2. CDR1 is SGHTA and CDR2 is FQGNSA in the germline V gene. The CDR3 covers 13 residues. Trimming took 5 bases from V and 3 from J; bases not matched to a gene: 3.

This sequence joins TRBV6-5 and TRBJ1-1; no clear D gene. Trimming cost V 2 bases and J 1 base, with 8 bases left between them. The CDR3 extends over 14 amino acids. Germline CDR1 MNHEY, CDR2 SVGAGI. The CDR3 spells CASSYQEWNTEAFF. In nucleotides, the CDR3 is TGTGCCAGCAGTTACCAGGAATGGAACACTGAAGCTTTCTTT.

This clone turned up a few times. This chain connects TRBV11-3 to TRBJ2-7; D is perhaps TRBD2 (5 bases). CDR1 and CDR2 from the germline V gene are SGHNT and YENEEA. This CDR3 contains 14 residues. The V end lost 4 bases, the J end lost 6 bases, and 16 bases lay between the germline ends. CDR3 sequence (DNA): TGTGCCAGCAGCTCCCTAGGAGTGGGAGCCGAGCAGTACTTC. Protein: CASSSLGVGAEQYF.

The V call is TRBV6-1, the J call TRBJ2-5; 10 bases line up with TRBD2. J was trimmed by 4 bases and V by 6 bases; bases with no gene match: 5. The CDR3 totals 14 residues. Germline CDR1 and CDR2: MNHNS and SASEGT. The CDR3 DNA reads TGTGCCAGCAGCCCTAGACTAGCGGGAGAGACCCAGTACTTC. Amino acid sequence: CASSPRLAGETQYF.

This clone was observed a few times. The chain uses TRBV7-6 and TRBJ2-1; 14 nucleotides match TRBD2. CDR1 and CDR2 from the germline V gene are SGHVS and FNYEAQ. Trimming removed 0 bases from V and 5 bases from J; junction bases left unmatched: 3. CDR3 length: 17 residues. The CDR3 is CASSLATSGRVHNEQFF. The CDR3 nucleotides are TGTGCCAGCAGCTTAGCGACTAGCGGGAGGGTCCACAATGAGCAGTTCTTC. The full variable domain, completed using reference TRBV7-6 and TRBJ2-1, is GAGVSQSPRYKVTKRGQDVALRCDPISGHVSLYWYRQALGQGPEFLTYFNYEAQQDKSGLPNDRFSAERPEGSISTLTIQRTEQRDSAMYRCASSLATSGRVHNEQFFGPGTRLTVL.

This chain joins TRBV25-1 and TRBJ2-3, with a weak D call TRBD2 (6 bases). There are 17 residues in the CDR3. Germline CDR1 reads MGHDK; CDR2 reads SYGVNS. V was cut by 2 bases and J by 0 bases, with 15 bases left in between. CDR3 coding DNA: TGTGCCAGCAGTGAAAGTCCCGGGACTTATAGCACAGATACGCAGTATTTT. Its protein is CASSESPGTYSTDTQYF.

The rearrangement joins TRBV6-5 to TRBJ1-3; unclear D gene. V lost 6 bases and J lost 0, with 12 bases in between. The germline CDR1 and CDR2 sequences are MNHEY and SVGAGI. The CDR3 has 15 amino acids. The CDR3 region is CASRSTRSSGNTIYF. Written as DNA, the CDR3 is TGTGCCAGCAGGAGCACCCGGAGCTCTGGAAACACCATATATTTT.

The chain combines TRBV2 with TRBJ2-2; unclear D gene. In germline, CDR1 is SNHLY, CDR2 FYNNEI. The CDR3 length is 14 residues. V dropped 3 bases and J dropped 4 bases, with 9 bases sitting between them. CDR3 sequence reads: CASSERQITGELFF. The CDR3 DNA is TGTGCCAGCAGTGAGAGACAAATCACCGGGGAGCTGTTTTTT.

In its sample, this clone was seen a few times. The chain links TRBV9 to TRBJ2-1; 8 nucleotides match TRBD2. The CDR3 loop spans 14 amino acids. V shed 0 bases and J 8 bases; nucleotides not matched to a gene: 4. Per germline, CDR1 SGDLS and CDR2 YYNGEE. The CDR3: CASSVGLARDEQFF. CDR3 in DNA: TGTGCCAGCAGCGTAGGACTAGCGCGGGATGAGCAGTTCTTC.

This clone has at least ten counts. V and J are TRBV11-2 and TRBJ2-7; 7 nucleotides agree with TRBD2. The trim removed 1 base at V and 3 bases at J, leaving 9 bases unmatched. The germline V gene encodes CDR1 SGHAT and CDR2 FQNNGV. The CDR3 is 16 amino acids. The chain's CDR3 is CASSLVAAGPLYEQYF. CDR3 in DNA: TGTGCCAGCAGCTTAGTCGCAGCGGGGCCACTCTACGAGCAGTACTTC.

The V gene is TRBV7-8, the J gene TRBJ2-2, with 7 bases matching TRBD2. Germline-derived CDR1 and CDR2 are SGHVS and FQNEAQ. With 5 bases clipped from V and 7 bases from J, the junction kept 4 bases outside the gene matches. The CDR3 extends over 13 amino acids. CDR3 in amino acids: CASSLKRDGELFF. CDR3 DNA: TGTGCCAGCAGCCTTAAGCGGGACGGGGAGCTGTTTTTT. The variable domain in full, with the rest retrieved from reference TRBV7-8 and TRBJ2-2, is GAGVSQSPRYKVAKRGQDVALRCDPISGHVSLFWYQQALGQGPEFLTYFQNEAQLDKSGLPSDRFFAERPEGSVSTLKIQRTQQEDSAVYLCASSLKRDGELFFGEGSRLTVL.

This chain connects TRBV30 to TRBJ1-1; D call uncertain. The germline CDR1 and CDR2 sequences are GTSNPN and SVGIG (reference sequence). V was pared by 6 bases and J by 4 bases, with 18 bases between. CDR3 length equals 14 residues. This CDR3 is CACNHNLLGTEAFF. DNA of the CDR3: TGTGCCTGTAACCATAATTTACTCGGCACTGAAGCTTTCTTT.

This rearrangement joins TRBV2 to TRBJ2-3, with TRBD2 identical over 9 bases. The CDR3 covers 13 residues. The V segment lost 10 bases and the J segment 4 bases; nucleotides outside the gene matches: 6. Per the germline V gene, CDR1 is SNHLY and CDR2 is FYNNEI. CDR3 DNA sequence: TGTGCCATCGGGACTAGCCACTCAGATACGCAGTATTTT. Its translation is CAIGTSHSDTQYF.

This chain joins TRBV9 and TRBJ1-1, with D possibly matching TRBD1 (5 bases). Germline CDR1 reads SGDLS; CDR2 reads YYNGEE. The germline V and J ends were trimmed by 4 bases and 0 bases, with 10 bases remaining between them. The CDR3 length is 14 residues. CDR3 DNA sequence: TGTGCCAGCAGCCCACAGGCCCTGAACACTGAAGCTTTCTTT. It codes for CASSPQALNTEAFF. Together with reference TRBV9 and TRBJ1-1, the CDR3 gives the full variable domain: DSGVTQTPKHLITATGQRVTLRCSPRSGDLSVYWYQQSLDQGLQFLIQYYNGEERAKGNILERFSAQQFPDLHSELNLSSLELGDSALYFCASSPQALNTEAFFGQGTRLTVV.

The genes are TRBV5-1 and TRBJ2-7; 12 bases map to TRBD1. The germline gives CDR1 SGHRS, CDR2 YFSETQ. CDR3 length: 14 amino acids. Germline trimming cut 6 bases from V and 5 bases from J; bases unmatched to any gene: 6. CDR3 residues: CASTPGDRGHEQYF. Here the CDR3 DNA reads TGCGCCAGCACGCCCGGGGACAGGGGGCACGAGCAGTACTTC.

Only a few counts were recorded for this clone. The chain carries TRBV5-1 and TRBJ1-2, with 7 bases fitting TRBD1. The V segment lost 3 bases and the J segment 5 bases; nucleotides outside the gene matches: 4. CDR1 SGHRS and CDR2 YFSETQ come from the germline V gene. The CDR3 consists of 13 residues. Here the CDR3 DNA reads TGCGCCAGCAGCTCAAGGACAGGTTATGGCTACACCTTC. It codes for CASSSRTGYGYTF. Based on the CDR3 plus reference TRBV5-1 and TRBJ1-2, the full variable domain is KAGVTQTPRYLIKTRGQQVTLSCSPISGHRSVSWYQQTPGQGLQFLFEYFSETQRNKGNFPGRFSGRQFSNSRSEMNVSTLELGDSALYLCASSSRTGYGYTFGSGTRLTVV.

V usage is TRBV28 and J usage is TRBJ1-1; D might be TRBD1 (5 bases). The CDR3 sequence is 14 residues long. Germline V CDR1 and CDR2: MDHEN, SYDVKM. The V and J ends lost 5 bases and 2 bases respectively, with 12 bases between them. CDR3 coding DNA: TGTGCCAGCAGTGGATACAGGAGCAACACTGAAGCTTTCTTT. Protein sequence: CASSGYRSNTEAFF.

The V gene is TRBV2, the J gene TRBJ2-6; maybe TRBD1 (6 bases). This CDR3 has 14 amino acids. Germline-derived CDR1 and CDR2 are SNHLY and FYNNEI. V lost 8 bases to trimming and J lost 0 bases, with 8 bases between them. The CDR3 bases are TGTGCCAGCGGGGGCGACTCTGGGGCCAACGTCCTGACTTTC. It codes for CASGGDSGANVLTF.

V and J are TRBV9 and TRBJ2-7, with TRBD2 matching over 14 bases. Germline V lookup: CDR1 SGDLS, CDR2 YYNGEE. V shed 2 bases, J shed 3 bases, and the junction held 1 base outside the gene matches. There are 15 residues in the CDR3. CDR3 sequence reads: CASSVGLAGGYEQYF. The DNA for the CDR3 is TGTGCCAGCAGCGTTGGACTAGCGGGAGGCTACGAGCAGTACTTC. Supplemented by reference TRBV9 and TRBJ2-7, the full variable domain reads DSGVTQTPKHLITATGQRVTLRCSPRSGDLSVYWYQQSLDQGLQFLIQYYNGEERAKGNILERFSAQQFPDLHSELNLSSLELGDSALYFCASSVGLAGGYEQYFGPGTRLTVT.

The CDR3 region is CASSGRVRSSYNEQFF. The CDR3 DNA reads as TGTGCCAGCAGTGGGAGGGTAAGGAGCTCCTACAATGAGCAGTTCTTC. The chain has TRBV6-1 and TRBJ2-1, with a tentative D call TRBD2 (6 bases). Trimming took 4 bases from V and 0 from J, leaving 13 bases between them. Germline assignment: CDR1 MNHNS and CDR2 SASEGT. The CDR3 contains 16 residues.

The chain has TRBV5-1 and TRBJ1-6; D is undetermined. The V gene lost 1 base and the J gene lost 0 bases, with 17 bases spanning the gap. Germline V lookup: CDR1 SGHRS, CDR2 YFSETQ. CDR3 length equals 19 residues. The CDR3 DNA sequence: TGCGCCAGCAGCTTGCAGGCAGTTACCATCAGCTCCTATAATTCACCCCTCCACTTT. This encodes CASSLQAVTISSYNSPLHF.

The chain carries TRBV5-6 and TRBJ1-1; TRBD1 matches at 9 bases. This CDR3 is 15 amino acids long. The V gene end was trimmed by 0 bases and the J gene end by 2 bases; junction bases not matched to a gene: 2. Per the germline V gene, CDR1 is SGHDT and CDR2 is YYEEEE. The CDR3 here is CASSLADRGNTEAFF. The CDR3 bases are TGTGCCAGCAGCTTGGCGGACAGGGGAAACACTGAAGCTTTCTTT.